This TCR beta chain came from a study of cytomegalovirus exposure and HLA in healthy donors. Looking at the study overall: Out of about 180 million T cells, an earlier analysis found about 100 million unique TCR beta sequences in total.

Findings of the study overall: In a later analysis, donors in an Asian-associated ancestry cluster reportedly had fewer N-insertions in productive TCRs than the cohort mean. Some TCR beta chains (around 180 of them) were listed as cytomegalovirus-associated. About 87% or about 30% of the time was how often most TCR beta V segments were productive, according to an earlier analysis.

The count of this clone is one. The antigen is undetermined. It was with 60 Vbeta and 13 Jbeta primers that the PCR ran. The data were produced by immunoSEQ multiplex PCR, yet TCRdb's version contains in-frame clones alone and is incomplete. Here the sample spans 110,000 to 150,000 clones, more than 75% being singletons. Trimming took off 2 bases at V and 4 bases at J, with 3 bases between the two ends. Looked up from germline, CDR1 is SGHDT and CDR2 is YYEEEE. The CDR3 runs 11 residues. Sequenced sample: PBMCs. The chain couples TRBV5-6 to TRBJ2-5; D is unresolved. The TCR was taken from a female donor in good health and CMV-seronegative. CDR3 residues: CASSFRETQYF. The CDR3, as DNA: TGTGCCAGCAGCTTTAGAGAGACCCAGTACTTC.